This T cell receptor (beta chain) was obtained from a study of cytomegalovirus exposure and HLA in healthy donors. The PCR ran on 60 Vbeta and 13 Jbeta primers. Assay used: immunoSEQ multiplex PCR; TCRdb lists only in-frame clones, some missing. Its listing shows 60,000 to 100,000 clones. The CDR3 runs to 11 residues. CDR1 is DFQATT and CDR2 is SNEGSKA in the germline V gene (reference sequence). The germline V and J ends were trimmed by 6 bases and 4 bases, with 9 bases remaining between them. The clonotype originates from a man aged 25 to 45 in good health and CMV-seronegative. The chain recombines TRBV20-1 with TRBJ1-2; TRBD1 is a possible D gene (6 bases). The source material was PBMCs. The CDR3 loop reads CSAQDSYGYTF. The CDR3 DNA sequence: TGCAGTGCGCAGGACAGCTATGGCTACACCTTC.